This entry concerns a single T cell receptor beta chain. CDR1 and CDR2 (germline): SGHTA, FQGNSA. V lost 1 base and J lost 1, with 4 bases in between. The CDR3 spans 13 residues. This specimen comes from a study of blood T cell repertoires in COVID-19. Study background: Acute and convalescent COVID-19 specimens originated in the United States, Italy and Spain.

The protocol was immunoSEQ multiplex PCR, while the TCRdb copy is restricted to in-frame clones and leaves out a portion. The sample consists of 150,000 to 200,000 clones, 70% to 90% of them appearing once. The V call is TRBV7-2, the J call TRBJ1-1, with D uncertain. Sequencing input: peripheral blood. This clonotype was obtained from a man older than 75 with COVID-19, enrolled during active disease. CDR3 amino acids: CASSLVRNTEAFF. The CDR3 DNA follows: TGTGCCAGCAGCTTAGTGAGGAACACTGAAGCTTTCTTT.